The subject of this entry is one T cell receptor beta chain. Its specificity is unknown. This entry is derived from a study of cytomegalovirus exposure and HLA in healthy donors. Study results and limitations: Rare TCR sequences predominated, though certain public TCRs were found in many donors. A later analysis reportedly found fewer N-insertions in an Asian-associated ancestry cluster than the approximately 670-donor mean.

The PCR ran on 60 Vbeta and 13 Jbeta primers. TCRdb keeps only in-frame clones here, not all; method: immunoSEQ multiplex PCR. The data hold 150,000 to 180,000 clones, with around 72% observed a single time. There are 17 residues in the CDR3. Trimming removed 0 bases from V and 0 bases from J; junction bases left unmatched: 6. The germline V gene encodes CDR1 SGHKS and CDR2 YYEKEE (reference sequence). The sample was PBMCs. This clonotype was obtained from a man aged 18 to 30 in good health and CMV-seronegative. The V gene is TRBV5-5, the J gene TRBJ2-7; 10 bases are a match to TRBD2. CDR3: CASSLEGTSAYSYEQYF. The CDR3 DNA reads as TGTGCCAGCAGCTTGGAAGGGACTAGCGCTTACTCCTACGAGCAGTACTTC.